Sequencing of this T cell receptor beta chain was carried out in a study of T cell changes during pregnancy in multiple sclerosis. The table came from immunoSEQ multiplex PCR; TCRdb's copy has only in-frame clones and leaves some out. The sample has tens of thousands of clones, about 93% seen once. The CDR3 length is 15 residues. Germline V CDR1 and CDR2: SGHTA, FQGTGA. The V and J ends lost 5 bases and 3 bases, in that order; junction bases with no gene match: 6. The V and J genes are TRBV7-3 and TRBJ2-1; 8 bases are shared with TRBD1. The starting material was peripheral blood, obtained in the first trimester of pregnancy. The receptor was derived from a female donor with multiple sclerosis, enrolled in a pregnancy study. CDR3 region: CASSTQGALYNEQFF. In DNA form, the CDR3 reads TGTGCCAGCAGCACGCAGGGGGCCCTCTACAATGAGCAGTTCTTC.